This record covers a single T cell receptor beta chain. Its target is unknown. Then a second PCR, running roughly 6 to 11 cycles, was carried out with a sample-barcoded 5' primer and a J-beta primer mix. MiXCR was run by TCRdb on the 5' RACE reads, yielding one entry per CDR3 protein. The profile shows about 1.8 million distinct CDR3 sequences, around half of them singletons. These data come from a study of blood T cells in healthy people across ages. Study-level background: Capturing about one barcoded beta molecule per two T cells was achieved by template switching.

This CDR3 comprises 13 residues. Germline assignment: CDR1 SGDLS and CDR2 YYNGEE. V was trimmed by 2 bases and J by 5 bases, leaving 10 bases between them. General observations from the study: Because sorting was not performed, PBMCs prevented conclusive naive versus antigen-experienced comparison. Roughly linearly, TCR beta diversity per million T cells fell as age increased.

The sequence was collected from a woman between 40 and 50 years old in good health. Sequenced material: blood. The chain couples TRBV9 to TRBJ2-5; D is unresolved. CDR3 protein: CASSVYGLETQYF. The CDR3 DNA sequence: TGTGCCAGCAGCGTTTATGGGCTGGAGACCCAGTACTTC.